This TCR beta chain was sequenced in a study of T cell responses to AZD1222 COVID-19 vaccine. Study-wide points: Within unmutated variant regions lay the reported targets of nearly half of spike-specific TCRs.

From germline, CDR1 is SNHLY and CDR2 FYNNEI. The CDR3 is 15 amino acids. Unmatched junction bases numbered 9, after V lost 5 bases and J lost 3 bases. Concerning this clone itself: Its antigen is currently unknown.

Assay: immunoSEQ multiplex PCR; the TCRdb copy retains only in-frame clones and omits some. This sample yields 95,000 to 150,000 clones, of which about 90% are seen a single time; around 9.4% belongs to the top ten. The source was peripheral blood, collected on day 0 of AZD1222 vaccination. The sequence was obtained from an adult in good health. This rearrangement joins TRBV2 to TRBJ1-1, with 7 bases fitting TRBD1. The CDR3 protein is CASSPDRAGDTEAFF. CDR3 bases: TGTGCCAGCAGTCCTGACAGGGCTGGGGACACTGAAGCTTTCTTT.